The entry below gives a single TCR beta chain sequence along with its context. This CDR3 is built from 14 residues. CDR1 is SNHLY, CDR2 FYNNEI, per germline. Trimming pared 2 bases from V and 1 base from J, leaving 6 bases between. These data are taken from a study of Graves' ophthalmopathy and Graves' hyperthyroidism. TCR beta CDR3 amplification used RNA transcripts. HTBI primers served in a first-round RT-PCR, which a second-round multiplex PCR followed. Via MiXCR, TCRdb re-called the multiplex PCR reads, giving one row per CDR3 protein. The sample lists fewer than 650,000 distinct CDR3 sequences, about 24% occurring once.

The origin of this receptor is a woman younger than 35 with stable Graves' hyperthyroidism. Some clones in this sample may be carry-over from other donors' samples. The sequencing input was peripheral blood. The chain employs TRBV2 and TRBJ1-5; TRBD1 might be the D (6 bases). The DNA of the CDR3 is TGTGCCAGCAGTGAAAGGGGGAGCAATCAGCCCCAGCATTTT. Protein sequence: CASSERGSNQPQHF.